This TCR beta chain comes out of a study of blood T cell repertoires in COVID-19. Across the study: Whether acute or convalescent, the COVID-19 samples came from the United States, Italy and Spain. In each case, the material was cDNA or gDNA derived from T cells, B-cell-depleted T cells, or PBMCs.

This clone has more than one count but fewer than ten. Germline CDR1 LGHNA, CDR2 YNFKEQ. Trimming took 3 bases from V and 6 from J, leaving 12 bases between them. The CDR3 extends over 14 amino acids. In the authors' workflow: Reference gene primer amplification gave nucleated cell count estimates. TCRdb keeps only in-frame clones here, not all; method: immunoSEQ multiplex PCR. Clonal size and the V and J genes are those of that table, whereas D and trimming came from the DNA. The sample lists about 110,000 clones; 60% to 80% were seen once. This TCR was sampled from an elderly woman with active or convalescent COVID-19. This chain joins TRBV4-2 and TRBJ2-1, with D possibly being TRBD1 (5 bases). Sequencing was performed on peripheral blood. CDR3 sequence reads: CASSHRGLINEQFF. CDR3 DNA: TGTGCCAGCAGCCATAGGGGTCTTATCAATGAGCAGTTCTTC.